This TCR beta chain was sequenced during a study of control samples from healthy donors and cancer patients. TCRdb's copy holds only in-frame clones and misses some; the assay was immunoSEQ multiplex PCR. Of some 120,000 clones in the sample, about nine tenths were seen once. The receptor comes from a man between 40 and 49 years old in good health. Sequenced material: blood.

The CDR3 loop reads CASSATGELFF. As DNA, the CDR3 is TGTGCCAGCAGCGCTACCGGGGAGCTGTTTTTT. This chain uses TRBV9 with TRBJ2-2; no firm D call. Germline-derived CDR1 and CDR2 are SGDLS and YYNGEE. CDR3 length equals 11 residues. V lost 3 bases to trimming and J lost 5 bases, with 2 bases between them.